Shown below are 17 T cell receptor beta chains from a single sample sequenced in a study of T cell responses to AZD1222 COVID-19 vaccine. Sequencing was performed with immunoSEQ multiplex PCR; in TCRdb, only in-frame clones are kept and a portion is missing. The sample has 150,000 to 200,000 clones, 92% seen once. The material sequenced was peripheral blood, taken on day 0 of AZD1222 vaccination. The receptors originated from an adult in good health.

The CDR3 protein is CASSPGTGGLGIQYF. Written as DNA, the CDR3 is TGTGCCAGCAGTCCCGGGACAGGGGGATTGGGCATTCAGTACTTC. The V gene is TRBV7-8, the J gene TRBJ2-4; 11 positions agree with TRBD1. J gave up 9 bases and V 6 bases, and 10 bases lay outside the gene matches. Looked up from germline, CDR1 is SGHVS and CDR2 is FQNEAQ. There are 15 residues in the CDR3.

The CDR3: CASSWGGGFDQPQHF. Written as DNA, the CDR3 is TGCGCCAGCAGCTGGGGTGGGGGGTTCGATCAGCCCCAGCATTTT. The gene calls are TRBV5-1 and TRBJ1-5, with TRBD1 as a possible D gene (5 bases). The V gene lost 3 bases and the J gene lost 5 bases, with 15 bases spanning the gap. This CDR3 has 15 residues. Germline assignment: CDR1 SGHRS and CDR2 YFSETQ.

V is TRBV27 and J is TRBJ2-7; perhaps TRBD1 as D (6 bases). Germline V gives CDR1 MNHEY, CDR2 SMNVEV (reference sequence). The CDR3 length is 14 residues. The V end lost 3 bases, the J end lost 4 bases, and 13 bases lay between the germline ends. The CDR3 sequence is CASSFQGSGYEQYF. CDR3 in DNA: TGTGCCAGCAGTTTTCAGGGGTCGGGTTACGAGCAGTACTTC.

V gene TRBV5-8 combines with J gene TRBJ1-6; maybe TRBD1 (5 bases). Germline loops: CDR1 SGHTS, CDR2 YDEGEE. CDR3 size: 16 residues. The V end lost 7 bases, the J end lost 0 bases, and 14 bases lay between the germline ends. The CDR3 protein is CASPGTGSSYNSPLHF. CDR3 DNA sequence: TGTGCCAGCCCGGGGACGGGAAGCTCCTATAATTCACCCCTCCACTTT.

This chain connects TRBV2 to TRBJ1-5, with D possibly matching TRBD1 (6 bases). The CDR3 contains 14 residues. V lost 7 bases to trimming and J lost 5 bases, with 15 bases between them. Germline V gives CDR1 SNHLY, CDR2 FYNNEI. Written as DNA, the CDR3 is TGTGCCAGCATGCAGGGGTTAGGAGATCAGCCCCAGCATTTT. It encodes CASMQGLGDQPQHF.

The V and J genes are TRBV7-2 and TRBJ2-1; possibly TRBD2 for D (7 bases). V was clipped by 0 bases and J by 7 bases, with 10 bases between them. The CDR3 is 14 residues long. CDR1 is SGHTA and CDR2 is FQGNSA in the germline V gene. Written as DNA, the CDR3 is TGTGCCAGCAGCTTAGCGGGGGGGCGAAATGAGCAGTTCTTC. Encoded protein: CASSLAGGRNEQFF.

The CDR3 here is CASSFGGTSGVLTDTQYF. In nucleotides, the CDR3 is TGTGCCAGCAGCTTTGGTGGGACTAGCGGGGTTTTGACAGATACGCAGTATTTT. This chain links TRBV11-3 with TRBJ2-3, with 13 bases identical to TRBD2. V dropped 3 bases and J dropped 3; count of bases not matched to a gene: 9. Germline CDR1 SGHNT, CDR2 YENEEA. The CDR3 sequence is 18 residues long. Based on the CDR3 plus reference TRBV11-3 and TRBJ2-3, the full variable domain is EAGVVQSPRYKIIEKKQPVAFWCNPISGHNTLYWYLQNLGQGPELLIRYENEEAVDDSQLPKDRFSAERLKGVDSTLKIQPAELGDSAVYLCASSFGGTSGVLTDTQYFGPGTRLTVL.

The chain recombines TRBV5-1 with TRBJ2-3, with a possible D match to TRBD1 (5 bases). Germline V gives CDR1 SGHRS, CDR2 YFSETQ. The CDR3 length is 15 residues. V gave up 2 bases and J gave up 0 bases, with 10 bases separating them. The CDR3 reads CASSFDRPSTDTQYF. CDR3 DNA sequence: TGCGCCAGCAGCTTCGACAGACCCAGCACAGATACGCAGTATTTT.

The rearrangement joins TRBV27 to TRBJ1-2; D is unclear. With 0 bases removed from V and 4 bases from J, the gap between germline ends came to 21 bases. The CDR3 consists of 18 residues. Per germline, CDR1 MNHEY and CDR2 SMNVEV (reference sequence). CDR3 coding DNA: TGTGCCAGCAGTTTATCCGGCAGGCGGACCGGGTCTATCTATGGCTACACCTTC. Translated: CASSLSGRRTGSIYGYTF.

This clone appeared once. The rearrangement links TRBV19 to TRBJ1-6; D might be TRBD1 (5 bases). Germline CDR1 LNHDA, CDR2 SQIVND (reference sequence). This CDR3 contains 14 residues. V dropped 7 bases and J dropped 6 bases, with 13 bases sitting between them. CDR3: CASTSRGLNSPLHF. The CDR3 DNA reads as TGTGCCAGTACCTCGAGGGGTCTTAATTCACCCCTCCACTTT.

The rearrangement joins TRBV6-2 or TRBV6-3 to TRBJ2-5, with D tentatively TRBD2 (7 bases). V lost 6 bases and J lost 5, with 19 bases in between. Germline CDR1 MNHEY, CDR2 SVGEGT. The CDR3 loop spans 15 amino acids. The CDR3 nucleotides read TGTGCCAGCAGCCTAGAGGGGGGGCCGTGGGAGACCCAGTACTTC. This encodes CASSLEGGPWETQYF.

The V call is TRBV19, the J call TRBJ2-3; TRBD1 is a possible D gene (6 bases). Germline values: CDR1 LNHDA, CDR2 SQIVND (reference sequence). The CDR3 has 17 amino acids. The V end was cut by 5 bases, the J end by 2 bases, with 20 bases between. CDR3 in DNA: TGTGCCAGTAGTCGTAATTTAGGCAGGACAGTCACAGATACGCAGTATTTT. The encoded protein is CASSRNLGRTVTDTQYF.

The gene calls are TRBV6-2 or TRBV6-3 and TRBJ1-2, with no clear D. The CDR3 has 12 residues. The V gene lost 0 bases and the J gene lost 4 bases, with 3 bases spanning the gap. In germline, CDR1 is MNHEY, CDR2 SVGEGT. The CDR3 bases are TGTGCCAGCAGTTACTCCACCTATGGCTACACCTTC. This codes for CASSYSTYGYTF.

The rearrangement joins TRBV5-1 to TRBJ1-6; D gene unclear. Germline loops: CDR1 SGHRS, CDR2 YFSETQ. V lost 7 bases and J 0 bases, leaving 5 bases between the germline ends. The CDR3 runs 13 residues. The CDR3 spells CASASSYNSPLHF. For the CDR3, the DNA is TGCGCCAGCGCGAGCTCCTATAATTCACCCCTCCACTTT.

The V call is TRBV6-5, the J call TRBJ1-5, with D perhaps TRBD1 (5 bases). Deletions cut 0 bases from V and 4 bases from J, with 10 bases between. Germline V lookup: CDR1 MNHEY, CDR2 SVGAGI. The CDR3 length is 15 residues. CDR3 coding DNA: TGTGCCAGCAGTTACTCGAAGTACAGGAATCAGCCCCAGCATTTT. It translates to CASSYSKYRNQPQHF.

This rearrangement joins TRBV4-1 to TRBJ2-2, with 9 bases fitting TRBD2. The CDR3 is made up of 15 amino acids. In germline, CDR1 is MGHRA, CDR2 YSYEKL. V lost 4 bases and J lost 2; bases outside the gene matches: 2. CDR3 residues: CASSLSGGNTGELFF. CDR3 coding DNA: TGCGCCAGCAGCCTTAGCGGGGGAAACACCGGGGAGCTGTTTTTT.

The chain joins TRBV6-5 to TRBJ1-4; no clear D. Germline loops: CDR1 MNHEY, CDR2 SVGAGI. The CDR3 runs 14 residues. Trimming removed 5 bases at V and 8 bases at J, with 15 bases between. The CDR3 nucleotides read TGTGCCAGCAGTCCTCGTTTTGATCCAGAAAAACTGTTTTTT. It is translated as CASSPRFDPEKLFF.